This T cell receptor (beta chain) comes out of a study of beta chain features in type 1 diabetes. Findings and caveats of the study: In all four CD4+ subsets, TCRB CDR3 length was significantly, moderately reduced in type 1 diabetes.

This clone appeared a few times. What it binds is not known. Germline CDR1 reads LNHDA; CDR2 reads SQIVND (reference sequence). The CDR3 spans 16 residues. Trimming removed 4 bases from V and 2 bases from J, with 15 bases in between. Investigators reverse transcribed all isolated RNA, so they sequenced expressed TCRB transcripts. About 3.6 million reads were obtained on average from naive, central memory and regulatory T cell samples. Clones were read by immunoSEQ multiplex PCR, and TCRdb kept only the in-frame ones, dropping some. Among over 650,000 clones listed, 11% to 15% were seen once. Averaging approximately 120 mL, one heparinised blood draw was given by each donor.

The gene calls are TRBV19 and TRBJ1-5, with D tentatively TRBD1 (6 bases). This TCR derives from a man in his late teens or twenties with type 1 diabetes. The material sequenced was naive CD4+ T cells from blood. The CDR3 here is CASSTGGQSGNQPQHF. CDR3 coding DNA: TGTGCCAGTAGTACTGGAGGACAGTCGGGCAATCAGCCCCAGCATTTT. Full variable domain (remainder filled in from reference TRBV19 and TRBJ1-5): DGGITQSPKYLFRKEGQNVTLSCEQNLNHDAMYWYRQDPGQGLRLIYYSQIVNDFQKGDIAEGYSVSREKKESFPLTVTSAQKNPTAFYLCASSTGGQSGNQPQHFGDGTRLSIL.